This T cell receptor (beta chain) was sequenced during a study of technical replicates of blood from a few donors. This clone appeared once. Generated by immunoSEQ multiplex PCR, the TCRdb table keeps only in-frame clones and is missing some. The profile shows approximately 70,000 clones, 95% of them singletons. CDR1 SGHRS and CDR2 YFSETQ come from the germline V gene. This CDR3 comprises 14 residues. With V trimmed by 7 bases and J by 0 bases, 5 bases remained unmatched. The sequencing input was T cells isolated from PBMCs. The clonotype comes from a human donor in good health. The chain couples TRBV5-1 to TRBJ1-1; TRBD1 agrees at 8 bases. The CDR3 region is CASGRTGLNTEAFF. The CDR3, as DNA: TGCGCCAGCGGACGGACAGGGCTGAACACTGAAGCTTTCTTT.